The rows below give T cell receptor beta chains drawn from one sample of a study of patients and donors after allogeneic stem cell transplantation. TCRdb itself ran the RT-PCR reads through MiXCR, one entry per CDR3 protein. This sample has about 400,000 distinct CDR3 sequences; under 20% occur once, and the top ten carry less than 8%. Material for sequencing was blood, either unsorted or a sorted T cell fraction (not recorded which). The receptors here all came from a human donor who was either an allogeneic HSCT recipient or a stem cell or donor lymphocyte infusion donor (not recorded which). It is not recorded whose cells these are; they may come from a transplant donor. CDR3s leave out the opening cysteine and the closing phenylalanine or tryptophan. The size field is filled for only some rows; it gives once, few, many or a size class.

clone size: few; V gene: TRBV6-5; CDR3 protein: ASSYSGTGPYEQY
clone size: NA; V gene: TRBV7-3; CDR3 protein: ASSSPPSGQRYNEQF
clone size: NA; V gene: TRBV7-8; CDR3 protein: ASSENRRGDQPQH
clone size: few; V gene: TRBV2; CDR3 protein: ASSDELGYQMNTEAF
clone size: few; V gene: TRBV5-5; CDR3 protein: ASSLGPVVPGELF
clone size: few; V gene: TRBV6-2/TRBV6-3; CDR3 protein: ASTLGAGAQETQY
clone size: NA; V gene: TRBV10-2; CDR3 protein: ASTVTGMTGELF
clone size: NA; V gene: TRBV15; CDR3 protein: ATSRDGDRPINQPQH
clone size: NA; V gene: TRBV28; CDR3 protein: ASSLLGAVDEQF
clone size: NA; V gene: TRBV5-1; CDR3 protein: ASSNYRGLAGNTIY
clone size: few; V gene: TRBV12-3/TRBV12-4; CDR3 protein: ASSPSGGFSQPQH
clone size: NA; V gene: TRBV6-2/TRBV6-3; CDR3 protein: AISPLGGGLSYEQY
clone size: few; V gene: TRBV29-1; CDR3 protein: SVAGRLNYQETQY
clone size: few; V gene: TRBV20-1; CDR3 protein: SASSRINTEAF
clone size: NA; V gene: TRBV6-5; CDR3 protein: ASSYHQLAGDHTGELF
clone size: few; V gene: TRBV12-3/TRBV12-4; CDR3 protein: ASTQGGQPQH
clone size: NA; V gene: TRBV11-2; CDR3 protein: ASSLDGPEAF
clone size: few; V gene: TRBV5-5; CDR3 protein: ASSTAGAEPQH
clone size: NA; V gene: TRBV6-5; CDR3 protein: ASGRRWGGELF
clone size: NA; V gene: TRBV6-5; CDR3 protein: ASSYSRGSSGNTIY
clone size: NA; V gene: TRBV14; CDR3 protein: ASSRHRVNQPQH
clone size: NA; V gene: TRBV12-3/TRBV12-4; CDR3 protein: ASPSGSLEETQY
clone size: NA; V gene: TRBV27; CDR3 protein: ASSLSNGELF
clone size: few; V gene: TRBV10-3; CDR3 protein: APARRFGTGELF
clone size: few; V gene: TRBV5-1; CDR3 protein: ASSLESSGGWSTEAF
clone size: few; V gene: TRBV28; CDR3 protein: ASRIRQGEQY
clone size: few; V gene: TRBV15; CDR3 protein: ATSNLRLGEQY
clone size: NA; V gene: TRBV5-1; CDR3 protein: ASSLAWQTSSYNEQF
clone size: few; V gene: TRBV11-2; CDR3 protein: ASTVRGREGRTDTQY
clone size: many; V gene: TRBV13; CDR3 protein: ASSFSGTIYNEQF
clone size: few; V gene: TRBV7-6; CDR3 protein: ASSLDGPGRGGAEAF
clone size: few; V gene: TRBV11-2; CDR3 protein: ASSRTSGFISSYNEQF
clone size: once; V gene: TRBV6-1; CDR3 protein: ASSEGQQTNQPQH
clone size: few; V gene: TRBV4-1; CDR3 protein: ASSRLAGGYEYNEQF
clone size: medium-sized; V gene: TRBV20-1; CDR3 protein: SARGVQLGPQH
clone size: many; V gene: TRBV5-1; CDR3 protein: ASSLDGNSPLH
clone size: NA; V gene: TRBV6-2/TRBV6-3; CDR3 protein: ASSRQEGGTQY
clone size: NA; V gene: TRBV11-3; CDR3 protein: ASSLATGMNTEAF
clone size: NA; V gene: TRBV20-1; CDR3 protein: SASAEAFEQY
clone size: few; V gene: TRBV7-9; CDR3 protein: ASSPWDSDTGELF
clone size: many; V gene: TRBV2; CDR3 protein: ASNGAGGSSNQPQH
clone size: few; V gene: TRBV6-1; CDR3 protein: ASRPGQSSYNSPLH
clone size: few; V gene: TRBV6-2/TRBV6-3; CDR3 protein: ASSRRAGGQAFNSNQPQH
clone size: few; V gene: TRBV5-1; CDR3 protein: ASSSSGETNYGYT
clone size: few; V gene: TRBV6-5; CDR3 protein: ASSYSGGSGANVLT
clone size: NA; V gene: TRBV20-1; CDR3 protein: SARWGPPDTQY
clone size: NA; V gene: TRBV29-1; CDR3 protein: SVVGSRGQETQY
clone size: NA; V gene: TRBV12-3/TRBV12-4; CDR3 protein: ASSFDRDGYT
clone size: few; V gene: TRBV4-3; CDR3 protein: ASSQTVLSLAKNIQY
clone size: NA; V gene: TRBV29-1; CDR3 protein: SVGPTTNTGELF